These 13 T cell receptor beta chains originate from one sample sequenced in a study of cytomegalovirus exposure and HLA in healthy donors. The PCR had 60 Vbeta and 13 Jbeta primers. Clones were sequenced by immunoSEQ multiplex PCR, and TCRdb holds only the in-frame ones, with some missing. This table has 200,000 to 300,000 clones, approximately 84% appearing once. Sequencing was carried out using PBMCs. The receptors stem from a middle-aged woman in good health and CMV-seropositive.

V and J are TRBV7-8 and TRBJ2-1; 10 bases are shared with TRBD1. V gave up 5 bases and J gave up 7 bases; unmatched junction bases: 8. The CDR3 contains 15 residues. The germline CDR1 and CDR2 sequences are SGHVS and FQNEAQ. CDR3 bases: TGTGCCAGCAGCAAGGGACAGGGGAGCGGGAATGAGCAGTTCTTC. Translated, it gives CASSKGQGSGNEQFF.

J is TRBJ2-7 and V is TRBV25-1, with D maybe TRBD2 (6 bases). Germline V gives CDR1 MGHDK, CDR2 SYGVNS. Deletions cut 7 bases from V and 1 base from J, with 11 bases between. The CDR3 is 13 residues long. This CDR3 reads CASNEDYSYEQYF. As DNA, the CDR3 is TGTGCCAGCAACGAGGACTATTCCTACGAGCAGTACTTC.

This clone was observed once. The chain couples TRBV18 to TRBJ2-7; 14 bases match TRBD2. The V gene's germline CDR1 is KGHSH and CDR2 LQKENI. V shed 3 bases, J shed 5 bases, and the junction held 9 bases outside the gene matches. CDR3 size: 17 residues. The CDR3 DNA follows: TGTGCCAGCTCACCCTATACCCCGGGACTAGCGGGAGACGAGCAGTACTTC. Encoded protein: CASSPYTPGLAGDEQYF.

The J gene is TRBJ1-1, the V gene TRBV7-8; D call uncertain. The CDR3 covers 14 residues. Germline V lookup: CDR1 SGHVS, CDR2 FQNEAQ. Trimming took 4 bases from V and 0 from J, leaving 9 bases between them. The CDR3 region is CASSSVHLNTEAFF. The CDR3 region has the DNA TGTGCCAGCAGCTCGGTGCACCTGAACACTGAAGCTTTCTTT. Supplemented by reference TRBV7-8 and TRBJ1-1, the full variable domain reads GAGVSQSPRYKVAKRGQDVALRCDPISGHVSLFWYQQALGQGPEFLTYFQNEAQLDKSGLPSDRFFAERPEGSVSTLKIQRTQQEDSAVYLCASSSVHLNTEAFFGQGTRLTVV.

The genes are TRBV27 and TRBJ2-1; 7 nucleotides agree with TRBD1. The CDR3 has 16 residues. Trimming at V came to 0 bases and at J to 6 bases, leaving 8 bases not matched to a gene. CDR1 is MNHEY, CDR2 SMNVEV, per germline (reference sequence). The CDR3: CASSLSTGTKINEQFF. The CDR3 DNA reads as TGTGCCAGCAGTTTATCGACAGGGACAAAGATCAATGAGCAGTTCTTC.

V and J are TRBV27 and TRBJ2-1; 11 positions agree with TRBD2. Germline trimming cut 8 bases from V and 4 bases from J; bases unmatched to any gene: 7. This CDR3 spans 15 amino acids. Germline CDR1 reads MNHEY; CDR2 reads SMNVEV (reference sequence). This CDR3 reads CASRNGLAGYNEQFF. The CDR3 DNA reads as TGTGCCAGCCGCAATGGACTAGCGGGTTACAATGAGCAGTTCTTC.

As concerns this clone: Other DNA sequences of this sample code for an identical CDR3. The V gene is TRBV18, the J gene TRBJ1-2; 7 bases agree with TRBD1. The V gene's germline CDR1 is KGHSH and CDR2 LQKENI. CDR3 length: 13 amino acids. The V segment lost 3 bases and the J segment 3 bases; nucleotides outside the gene matches: 1. The CDR3 sequence: CASSPDRDYGYTF. CDR3 sequence (DNA): TGTGCCAGCTCACCCGACAGGGACTATGGCTACACCTTC.

This chain joins TRBV9 and TRBJ2-1; TRBD2 is a possible D gene (5 bases). CDR1 and CDR2 (germline): SGDLS, YYNGEE. The CDR3 runs 15 residues. V was pared by 1 base and J by 9 bases, with 17 bases between. The CDR3 DNA sequence: TGTGCCAGCAGCGTAACCCTAGCCAACACGGGTGAGCAGTTCTTC. Amino acid sequence: CASSVTLANTGEQFF.

In its sample, this clone was seen once. The rearrangement links TRBV27 to TRBJ2-5; TRBD2 aligns across 11 bases. This CDR3 spans 17 amino acids. Germline V gene data show CDR1 as MNHEY and CDR2 as SMNVEV (reference sequence). The V gene end was trimmed by 5 bases and the J gene end by 4 bases; junction bases not matched to a gene: 12. Here the CDR3 reads CASSPGRSGRALETQYF. The CDR3 bases are TGTGCCAGCAGTCCAGGACGTAGCGGGAGGGCCCTAGAGACCCAGTACTTC.

CDR3 region: CASSLLLGSSYEQYF. In DNA form, the CDR3 reads TGTGCCAGCAGCCTTCTCTTAGGGAGCTCCTACGAGCAGTACTTC. This chain connects TRBV28 to TRBJ2-7; a weak D match, TRBD2 (5 bases). The ends were cut back, 6 bases at V and 0 bases at J, with 15 bases in the middle. Germline loops: CDR1 MDHEN, CDR2 SYDVKM. The CDR3 is 15 residues long.

This chain links TRBV2 with TRBJ1-2; TRBD1 matches at 7 bases. CDR1 and CDR2 from the germline V gene are SNHLY and FYNNEI. This CDR3 comprises 17 residues. The trim removed 6 bases at V and 7 bases at J, leaving 20 bases unmatched. The CDR3 sequence: CASRGAGVGQVMRGYTF. The CDR3 DNA is TGTGCCAGCAGGGGGGCAGGGGTTGGACAGGTTATGCGTGGCTACACCTTC.

CDR3 DNA sequence: TGTGCCAGCAGTCGGGGACTAGCGGGAGGAGAGACCCAGTACTTC. Its protein product is CASSRGLAGGETQYF. V gene TRBV6-1 combines with J gene TRBJ2-5; 15 bases agree with TRBD2. CDR1 is MNHNS, CDR2 SASEGT, per germline. After removal of 5 bases from V and 4 bases from J, the junction contained 2 bases not matched to a gene. The CDR3 spans 15 residues.

The chain is built from TRBV9 and TRBJ2-7, with 11 bases identical to TRBD2. This CDR3 has 16 residues. The V gene's germline CDR1 is SGDLS and CDR2 YYNGEE. V was clipped by 1 base and J by 2 bases; unmatched bases: 5. Here the CDR3 DNA reads TGTGCCAGCAGCGTAACTAGCGGGAGTCGAGCCTACGAGCAGTACTTC. It encodes CASSVTSGSRAYEQYF.